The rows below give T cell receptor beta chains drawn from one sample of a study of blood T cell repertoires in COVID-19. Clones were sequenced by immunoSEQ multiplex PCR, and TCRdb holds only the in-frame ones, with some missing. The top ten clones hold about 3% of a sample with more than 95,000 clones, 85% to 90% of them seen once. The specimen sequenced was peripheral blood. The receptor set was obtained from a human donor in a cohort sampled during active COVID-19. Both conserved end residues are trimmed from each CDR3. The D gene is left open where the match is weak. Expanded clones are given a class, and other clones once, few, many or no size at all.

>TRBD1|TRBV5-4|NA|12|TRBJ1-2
ASSPDRVHYGYT
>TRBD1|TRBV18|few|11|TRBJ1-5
ASSGQGDQPQH
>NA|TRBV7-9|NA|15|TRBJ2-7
ASSLGTLKLPTYEQY
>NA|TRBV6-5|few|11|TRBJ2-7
ASIGTPPYEQY
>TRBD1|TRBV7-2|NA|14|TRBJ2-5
ASSSTGGRVGETQY
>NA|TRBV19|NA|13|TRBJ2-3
ASHPPGLHTDTQY
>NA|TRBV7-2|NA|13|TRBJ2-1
ASSYVSGELIEQF
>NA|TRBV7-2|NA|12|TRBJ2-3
ASSPRVSTDTQY
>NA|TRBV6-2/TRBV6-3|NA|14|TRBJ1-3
ASSYNGFGGGNTIY
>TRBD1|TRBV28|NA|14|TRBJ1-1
ASGRAGTGGRAEAF
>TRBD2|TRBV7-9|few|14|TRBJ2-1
ASSLTFSGSPNEQF
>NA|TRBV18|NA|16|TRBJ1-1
ASSPSNDVGGQGTEAF
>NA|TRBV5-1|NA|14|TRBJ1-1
ASSLQPGSTLEEAF
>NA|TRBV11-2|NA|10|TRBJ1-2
ASSTTSYGYT
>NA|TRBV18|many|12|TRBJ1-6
ASSPTGGNSPLH
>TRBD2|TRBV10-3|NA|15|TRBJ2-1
AISDGSGRGSYNEQF
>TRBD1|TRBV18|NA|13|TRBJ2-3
ASSPNRGGTDTQY
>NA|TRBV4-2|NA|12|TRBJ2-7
ASSLLGTPKEQY
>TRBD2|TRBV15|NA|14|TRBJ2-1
ATSRVLAGTYNEQF
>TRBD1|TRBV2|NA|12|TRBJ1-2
ASSQRTGNYGYT
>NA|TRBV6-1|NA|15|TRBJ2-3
ASSEAHRPLPTDTQY
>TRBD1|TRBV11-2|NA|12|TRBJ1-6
ASSPDRGNSPLH
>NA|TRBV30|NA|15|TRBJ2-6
AWRGLGTPSGANVLT
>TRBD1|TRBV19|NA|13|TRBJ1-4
ASSHRGGAEEKLF
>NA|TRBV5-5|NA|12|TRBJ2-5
ASSLSGNQETQY
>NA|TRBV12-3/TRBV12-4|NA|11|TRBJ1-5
ASSLAANQPQH
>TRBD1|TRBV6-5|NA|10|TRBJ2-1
ASSRGYNEQF
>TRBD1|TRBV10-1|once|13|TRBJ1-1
ASALGTGANTEAF
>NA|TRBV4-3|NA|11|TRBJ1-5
ASSQGYNQPQH
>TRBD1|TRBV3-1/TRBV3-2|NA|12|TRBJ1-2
ASSRTGPNYGYT
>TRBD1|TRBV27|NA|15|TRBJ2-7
ASSLTPLGTGVYEQY
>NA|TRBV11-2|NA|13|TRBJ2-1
ASSLLGGSYNEQF
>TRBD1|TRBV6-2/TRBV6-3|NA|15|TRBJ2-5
ASSRMLTGAGRETQY
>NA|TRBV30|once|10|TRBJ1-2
AWSAQGIGYT
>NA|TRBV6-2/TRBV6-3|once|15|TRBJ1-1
ASSSPTGTTMNTEAF
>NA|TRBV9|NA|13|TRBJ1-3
ASSESGISGNTIY
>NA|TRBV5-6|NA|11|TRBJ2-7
ASSLGGLYEQY
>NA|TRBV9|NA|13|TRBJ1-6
ASSDEDRLGSPLH
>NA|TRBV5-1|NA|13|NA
ASNLGPSIQETQY
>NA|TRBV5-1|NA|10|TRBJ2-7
ASSLPTREQY
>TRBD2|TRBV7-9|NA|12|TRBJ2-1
ASSLAGLAEEQF
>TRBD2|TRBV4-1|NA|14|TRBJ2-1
ASSRGLAGTYNEQF
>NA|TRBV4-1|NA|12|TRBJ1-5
ASSQKSGSQPQH
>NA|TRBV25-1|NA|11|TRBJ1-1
ASSERRGTEAF
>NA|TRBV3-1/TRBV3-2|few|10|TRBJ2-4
ASSQAYGIQY
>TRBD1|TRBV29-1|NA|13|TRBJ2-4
SAKTGPGAKNIQY
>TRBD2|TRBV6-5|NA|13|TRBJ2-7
ASTPTSGGAYEQY
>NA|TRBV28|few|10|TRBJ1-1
ASSAPGGLAF
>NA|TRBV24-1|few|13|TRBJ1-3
ATSSEGVSGNTIY
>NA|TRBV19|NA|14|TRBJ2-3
ASSPLLSGKGDTQY
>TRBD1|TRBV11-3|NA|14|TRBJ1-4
ASSKRQGAGGEKLF
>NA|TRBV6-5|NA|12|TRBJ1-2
ATFIQVPAGGYT
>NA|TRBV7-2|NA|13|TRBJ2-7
ASSLAASLFHEQY
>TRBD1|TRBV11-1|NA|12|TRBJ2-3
ASSLQGDTDTQY
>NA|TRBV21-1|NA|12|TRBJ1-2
SEGRERFTYGYT